These 20 T cell receptor beta chains originate from one sample sequenced in a study of cytomegalovirus exposure and HLA in healthy donors. PCR employed 60 Vbeta and 13 Jbeta primers. Measured with immunoSEQ multiplex PCR; TCRdb has only the in-frame clones, and not every one. The sample yields about 120,000 clones, 9.5% seen once. The sample consisted of PBMCs. The receptors stem from a man aged 25 to 40 in good health and CMV-seronegative.

The chain links TRBV2 to TRBJ2-2; 7 bases map to TRBD1. J gave up 4 bases and V 4 bases, and 3 bases lay outside the gene matches. CDR3 length: 14 residues. CDR1 and CDR2 from the germline V gene are SNHLY and FYNNEI. The CDR3 here is CASSGQGATGELFF. The CDR3, as DNA: TGTGCCAGCAGTGGACAGGGTGCCACCGGGGAGCTGTTTTTT.

This clone was detected a few times. The chain has TRBV5-4 and TRBJ2-7; D perhaps matches TRBD2 (5 bases). CDR1 and CDR2 (germline): SGHNT, YYREEE (reference sequence). The CDR3 is 14 residues long. Trimming stripped 2 bases from V and 4 bases from J, with 13 bases between. The CDR3 DNA reads TGTGCCAGCAGCTTCGGCGGGCCACCGTACGAGCAGTACTTC. Its protein product is CASSFGGPPYEQYF.

This clone was found a few times. The gene calls are TRBV25-1 and TRBJ2-3, with 11 bases aligning to TRBD2. Per the germline V gene, CDR1 is MGHDK and CDR2 is SYGVNS. CDR3 length: 16 amino acids. The V gene end was trimmed by 5 bases and the J gene end by 1 base; junction bases not matched to a gene: 5. The CDR3 bases are TGTGCCAGCAGTAAATTAGCGGGGGGGGGCACAGATACGCAGTATTTT. As protein: CASSKLAGGGTDTQYF.

The table lists this clone with a few counts. The chain is built from TRBV9 and TRBJ2-3, with 7 bases lining up with TRBD1. The CDR3 spans 15 residues. The trim removed 3 bases at V and 5 bases at J, leaving 9 bases unmatched. The germline V gene has CDR1 SGDLS and CDR2 YYNGEE. CDR3 DNA sequence: TGTGCCAGCAGCGAAAGGGTTTCAGGGGGAGATACGCAGTATTTT. Translation gives CASSERVSGGDTQYF.

This sequence joins TRBV6-4 and TRBJ2-3; 8 nucleotides match TRBD2. In germline, CDR1 is MRHNA, CDR2 SNTAGT. There are 16 residues in the CDR3. Unmatched junction bases numbered 11, after V lost 7 bases and J lost 2 bases. The CDR3 DNA follows: TGTGCCAGCACCACGGGGGGGTGGCACTCCACAGATACGCAGTATTTT. It yields the protein CASTTGGWHSTDTQYF.

A few counts support this clone. The chain couples TRBV6-5 to TRBJ1-3; 9 nucleotides match TRBD1. J gave up 0 bases and V 7 bases, and 7 bases lay outside the gene matches. The CDR3 contains 16 residues. The germline V gene encodes CDR1 MNHEY and CDR2 SVGAGI. CDR3 sequence (DNA): TGTGCCAGCATTTATCCGGGACAGGGCTCTGGAAACACCATATATTTT. Translated, it gives CASIYPGQGSGNTIYF.

This clone showed up just a few times. This chain links TRBV6-5 with TRBJ2-2; perhaps TRBD1 as D (6 bases). This CDR3 region has 15 residues. V was cut by 6 bases and J by 1 base, with 12 bases left in between. Germline V gives CDR1 MNHEY, CDR2 SVGAGI. The CDR3 nucleotides are TGTGCCAGCAGACCTCCGGGACAGAACACCGGGGAGCTGTTTTTT. As protein: CASRPPGQNTGELFF.

The CDR3 sequence: CASSLGGTAWAQYF. The DNA for the CDR3 is TGTGCCAGCAGTTTAGGAGGGACGGCATGGGCCCAGTACTTC. The chain links TRBV28 to TRBJ2-5; D may be TRBD2 (6 bases). The germline V gene encodes CDR1 MDHEN and CDR2 SYDVKM. CDR3 length: 14 residues. V lost 2 bases to trimming and J lost 9 bases, with 16 bases between them.

The chain uses TRBV9 and TRBJ2-1; TRBD2 might be the D (6 bases). Trimming took off 4 bases at V and 7 bases at J, with 21 bases between the two ends. Germline CDR1 SGDLS, CDR2 YYNGEE. The CDR3 is made up of 16 amino acids. The CDR3: CASSSQLAQRLNEQFF. Written as DNA, the CDR3 is TGTGCCAGCAGCTCCCAACTAGCCCAAAGATTGAATGAGCAGTTCTTC.

On this clone: Relative to the germline gene, one junction end is altered; a read error may explain this. The chain has TRBV7-7 and TRBJ2-3, with TRBD2 identical over 8 bases. The CDR3 is 16 amino acids. CDR1 is SSHAT, CDR2 FNYEAQ, per germline (reference sequence). CDR3: CASSLGRGGFTDTQYF. In nucleotides, the CDR3 is TGTGCTAGCAGCCTAGGCCGGGGGGGCTTCACAGATACGCAGTATTTT.

The chain combines TRBV6-5 with TRBJ1-2, with D possibly TRBD1 on 5 matching bases. The germline V gene has CDR1 MNHEY and CDR2 SVGAGI. This CDR3 spans 15 amino acids. The germline V and J ends were trimmed by 2 bases and 7 bases, with 17 bases remaining between them. CDR3 protein: CASSYGADVTRGYTF. Here the CDR3 DNA reads TGTGCCAGCAGTTACGGGGCAGACGTGACCCGTGGCTACACCTTC.

This clone was detected only a few times. The chain has TRBV7-9 and TRBJ1-2; D call uncertain. Germline V gives CDR1 SEHNR, CDR2 FQNEAQ (reference sequence). V was clipped by 5 bases and J by 2 bases, with 6 bases between them. The CDR3 is made up of 12 amino acids. The CDR3 DNA follows: TGTGCCAGCAGCCCCCAAAACTATGGCTACACCTTC. Protein product: CASSPQNYGYTF.

This clone was observed a handful of times. The chain links TRBV27 to TRBJ2-7; 11 bases are a match to TRBD2. Germline V gene data show CDR1 as MNHEY and CDR2 as SMNVEV (reference sequence). This CDR3 comprises 18 residues. V lost 0 bases, J lost 2 bases, and 9 bases stayed unmatched. The CDR3 nucleotides read TGTGCCAGCAGTTTATCGGGGACTAGCGGCCCCATCCCCTACGAGCAGTACTTC. It specifies CASSLSGTSGPIPYEQYF.

The chain joins TRBV6-1 to TRBJ2-7, with a weak D call TRBD1 (6 bases). The CDR3 length is 11 residues. Germline lookup yields CDR1 MNHNS and CDR2 SASEGT. The V and J ends lost 2 bases and 9 bases respectively, with 8 bases between them. The CDR3 DNA reads TGTGCCAGCAGTGAACAGGGGTGGCAGTACTTC. Residues: CASSEQGWQYF.

This clone was counted a few times. J is TRBJ1-1 and V is TRBV5-1; possible D gene TRBD1, 6 bases. CDR3 length: 16 residues. Germline CDR1 and CDR2: SGHRS and YFSETQ. The V end lost 5 bases, the J end lost 0 bases, and 17 bases lay between the germline ends. This CDR3 is CASSTDPGQLNTEAFF. CDR3 nucleotides: TGCGCCAGCAGTACGGACCCCGGACAGCTGAACACTGAAGCTTTCTTT.

This clone was observed a handful of times. The chain combines TRBV19 with TRBJ1-5; D remains unclear. The CDR3 is 17 amino acids. V was clipped by 5 bases and J by 1 base, with 18 bases between them. Germline CDR1 LNHDA, CDR2 SQIVND (reference sequence). CDR3 coding DNA: TGTGCCAGTAGTCTCCTCCGTGGGCAGAAAAGCAATCAGCCCCAGCATTTT. It codes for CASSLLRGQKSNQPQHF.

The chain carries TRBV6-1 and TRBJ2-5; 7 bases align to TRBD1. The CDR3 sequence is 14 residues long. Germline lookup yields CDR1 MNHNS and CDR2 SASEGT. V lost 6 bases, J lost 5 bases, and 9 bases stayed unmatched. The CDR3 nucleotides are TGTGCCAGCAGGCCCACAGGGGTTGGGGAGACCCAGTACTTC. It yields the protein CASRPTGVGETQYF.

This clone was seen a handful of times. This chain links TRBV9 with TRBJ2-3, with D hard to call. The CDR3 covers 12 residues. Germline lookup yields CDR1 SGDLS and CDR2 YYNGEE. Trimming pared 3 bases from V and 7 bases from J, leaving 9 bases between. The CDR3 DNA reads as TGTGCCAGCAGCGACCAGTTGAATACGCAGTATTTT. It encodes CASSDQLNTQYF.

This clone has more than one count but fewer than ten. This sequence joins TRBV15 and TRBJ1-1; 10 bases line up with TRBD1. Per germline, CDR1 LNHNV and CDR2 YYDKDF (reference sequence). V was clipped by 9 bases and J by 2 bases; unmatched bases: 9. The CDR3 length is 15 residues. In nucleotides, the CDR3 is TGTGCCACATCTTCCGGGACAGGGGACAACACTGAAGCTTTCTTT. Translation gives CATSSGTGDNTEAFF.

The chain recombines TRBV19 with TRBJ2-7; D remains unclear. Germline assignment: CDR1 LNHDA and CDR2 SQIVND (reference sequence). The CDR3 totals 14 residues. Between the trimmed V and J ends, which lost 4 bases and 3 bases, there was a span of 13 bases. CDR3 sequence reads: CASSTSRQVYEQYF. CDR3 bases: TGTGCCAGTAGTACCTCCAGACAAGTCTACGAGCAGTACTTC.